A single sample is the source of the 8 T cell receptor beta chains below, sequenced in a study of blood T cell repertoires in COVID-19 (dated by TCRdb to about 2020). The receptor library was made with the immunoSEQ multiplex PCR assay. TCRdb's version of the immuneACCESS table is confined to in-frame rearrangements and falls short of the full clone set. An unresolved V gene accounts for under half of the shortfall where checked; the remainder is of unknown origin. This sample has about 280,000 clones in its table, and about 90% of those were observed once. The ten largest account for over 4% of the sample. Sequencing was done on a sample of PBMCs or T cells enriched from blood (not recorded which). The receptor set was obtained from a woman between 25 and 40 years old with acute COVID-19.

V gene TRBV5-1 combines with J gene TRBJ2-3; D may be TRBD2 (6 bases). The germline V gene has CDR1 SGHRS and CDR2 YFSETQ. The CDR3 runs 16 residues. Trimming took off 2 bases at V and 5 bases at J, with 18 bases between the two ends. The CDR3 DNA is TGCGCCAGCAGCTTAGTCCGGGGGTCCCCACAAGATACGCAGTATTTT. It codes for CASSLVRGSPQDTQYF.

This CDR3 is CASSEGGGDWQPQHF. The CDR3 region has the DNA TGTGCCAGCAGTGAAGGAGGGGGCGATTGGCAGCCCCAGCATTTT. This chain connects TRBV2 to TRBJ1-5; 7 nucleotides line up with TRBD1. In germline, CDR1 is SNHLY, CDR2 FYNNEI. The CDR3 loop spans 15 amino acids. V shed 1 base, J shed 7 bases, and the junction held 7 bases outside the gene matches. The variable domain in full, completed from reference TRBV2 and TRBJ1-5, reads EPEVTQTPSHQVTQMGQEVILRCVPISNHLYFYWYRQILGQKVEFLVSFYNNEISEKSEIFDDQFSVERPDGSNFTLKIRSTKLEDSAMYFCASSEGGGDWQPQHFGDGTRLSIL.

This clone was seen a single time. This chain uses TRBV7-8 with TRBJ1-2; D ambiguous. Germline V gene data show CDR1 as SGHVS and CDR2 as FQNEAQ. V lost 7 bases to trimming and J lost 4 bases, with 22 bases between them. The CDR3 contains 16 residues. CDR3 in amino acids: CASTRGRAGDIYGYTF. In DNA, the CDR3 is TGTGCCAGCACCAGAGGGAGGGCAGGCGATATCTATGGCTACACCTTC.

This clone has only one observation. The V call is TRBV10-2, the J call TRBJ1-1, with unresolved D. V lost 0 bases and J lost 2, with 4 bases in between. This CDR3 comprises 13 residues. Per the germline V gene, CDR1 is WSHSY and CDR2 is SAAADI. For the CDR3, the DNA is TGCGCCAGCAGTGAGTCTAGTAACACTGAAGCTTTCTTT. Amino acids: CASSESSNTEAFF.

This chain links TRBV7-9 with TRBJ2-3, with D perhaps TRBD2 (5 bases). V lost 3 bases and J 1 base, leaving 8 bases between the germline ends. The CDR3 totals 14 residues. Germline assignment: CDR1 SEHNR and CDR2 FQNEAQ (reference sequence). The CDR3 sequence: CASSLKEGTDTQYF. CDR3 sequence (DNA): TGTGCCAGCAGCTTGAAGGAGGGCACAGATACGCAGTATTTT. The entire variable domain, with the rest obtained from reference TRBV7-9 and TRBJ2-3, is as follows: DTGVSQNPRHKITKRGQNVTFRCDPISEHNRLYWYRQTLGQGPEFLTYFQNEAQLEKSRLLSDRFSAERPKGSFSTLEIQRTEQGDSAMYLCASSLKEGTDTQYFGPGTRLTVL.

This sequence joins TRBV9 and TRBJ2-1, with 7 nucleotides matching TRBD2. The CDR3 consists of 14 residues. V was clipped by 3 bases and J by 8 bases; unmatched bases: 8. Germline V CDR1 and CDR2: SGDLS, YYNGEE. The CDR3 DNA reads TGTGCCAGCAGCGACCCAATCACTAGCGATGAGCAGTTCTTC. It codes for CASSDPITSDEQFF.

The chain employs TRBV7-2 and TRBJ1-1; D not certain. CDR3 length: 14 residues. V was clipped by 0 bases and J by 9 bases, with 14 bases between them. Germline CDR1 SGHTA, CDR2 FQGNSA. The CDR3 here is CASSLAVPGSQAFF. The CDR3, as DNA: TGTGCCAGCAGCTTAGCGGTCCCGGGTAGCCAAGCTTTCTTT.

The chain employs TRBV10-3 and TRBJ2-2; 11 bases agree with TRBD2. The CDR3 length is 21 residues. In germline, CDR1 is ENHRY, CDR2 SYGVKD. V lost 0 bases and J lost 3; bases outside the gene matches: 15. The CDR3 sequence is CAISESWAALAGGYHTGELFF. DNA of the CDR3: TGTGCCATCAGTGAGTCCTGGGCGGCGCTAGCGGGAGGTTACCACACCGGGGAGCTGTTTTTT.